This is a list of T cell receptor beta chains from one sample in a study of cytomegalovirus exposure and HLA in healthy donors. TCRdb's table, derived via immunoSEQ multiplex PCR, lists solely in-frame clones and lacks some. The sample lists 150,000 to 200,000 clones; around 75% were seen once. What was sequenced was PBMCs. The receptor set was obtained from a female donor in good health and CMV-seronegative. CDR3s include the opening cysteine and the closing phenylalanine or tryptophan. The D gene is left open where the match is weak. Not every row has a clone size; where given, it reads once, few, many or a size class.

NA,NA,15,TRBV19,TRBJ1-2,CASSMMNRADYGYTF,TGTGCCAGTAGTATGATGAACAGGGCGGACTATGGCTACACCTTC
NA,NA,14,TRBV9,TRBJ2-2,CASSVGRNTGELFF,TGTGCCAGCAGCGTAGGCAGAAACACCGGGGAGCTGTTTTTT
NA,NA,11,TRBV28,TRBJ1-1,CAKLHSLEAFF,TGTGCCAAACTCCACAGCCTTGAAGCTTTCTTT
NA,NA,15,TRBV7-3,TRBJ2-1,CASSLSRVSYNEQFF,TGTGCCAGCAGCTTATCGCGGGTTTCCTACAATGAGCAGTTCTTC
NA,NA,23,TRBV1,TRBJ2-7,CTSSQDRRQGATSGGAAFYEQYF,TGCACCAGCAGCCAAGATCGACGGCAGGGAGCCACTAGCGGGGGAGCGGCTTTCTACGAGCAGTACTTC
NA,TRBD1,16,TRBV7-3,TRBJ2-5,CASSLHPGQGTETQYF,TGTGCCAGCAGCTTACACCCGGGACAGGGGACGGAGACCCAGTACTTC
once,NA,13,TRBV7-9,TRBJ2-5,CASSLGLGETQYF,TGTGCCAGCAGCTTAGGGCTCGGGGAGACCCAGTACTTC
NA,TRBD1,16,TRBV5-6,TRBJ1-6,CASSLTRQGWDSPLHF,TGTGCCAGCAGCTTGACTCGACAGGGGTGGGATTCACCCCTCCACTTT
NA,TRBD1,14,TRBV7-8,TRBJ1-1,CASSPRTGDTEAFF,TGTGCCAGCAGCCCAAGGACAGGGGACACTGAAGCTTTCTTT
NA,NA,15,TRBV28,TRBJ1-2,CASSYGGLANYGYTF,TGTGCCAGCAGTTACGGGGGGTTAGCTAACTATGGCTACACCTTC
NA,NA,15,TRBV9,TRBJ1-2,CASSGEARGGGGYTF,TGTGCCAGCAGCGGAGAGGCGAGGGGCGGGGGAGGCTACACCTTC
once,NA,17,TRBV7-9,TRBJ2-3,CSSSPIRRGGRGDTQYF,TGTTCCAGCAGCCCCATAAGGAGGGGGGGCCGGGGAGATACGCAGTATTTT
NA,NA,14,TRBV6-6,TRBJ2-1,CASSPPSGYNEQFF,TGTGCCAGCAGTCCCCCAAGCGGATACAATGAGCAGTTCTTC
NA,TRBD2,17,TRBV27,TRBJ2-7,CASRNLAQAGPFYEQYF,TGTGCCAGCAGAAACCTCGCCCAAGCGGGGCCCTTCTACGAGCAGTACTTC
NA,NA,17,TRBV2,TRBJ2-3,CASSDGGGGQSTDTQYF,TGTGCCAGCAGTGACGGAGGCGGGGGCCAGAGCACAGATACGCAGTATTTT
few,NA,13,TRBV2,TRBJ1-2,CASSEVQNYGYTF,TGTGCCAGCAGTGAAGTGCAGAACTATGGCTACACCTTC
once,TRBD1,15,TRBV28,TRBJ2-5,CASSRWDRVQETQYF,TGTGCCAGCAGTCGCTGGGACAGGGTCCAAGAGACCCAGTACTTC
NA,TRBD2,15,TRBV27,TRBJ2-7,CASSSLAGGFYEQYF,TGTGCCAGCAGTTCCCTAGCGGGGGGATTCTACGAGCAGTACTTC
NA,NA,17,TRBV5-6,TRBJ2-7,CASSLEGVRKGPYEQYF,TGTGCCAGCAGCTTGGAGGGGGTGAGAAAGGGGCCCTACGAGCAGTACTTC
NA,TRBD2,16,TRBV4-1,TRBJ2-5,CASSQVLAGSRETQYF,TGCGCCAGCAGCCAAGTGCTAGCGGGGTCTAGGGAGACCCAGTACTTC
NA,TRBD2,15,TRBV9,TRBJ2-5,CASSFRAGETETQYF,TGTGCCAGCAGCTTTCGGGCGGGAGAAACTGAGACCCAGTACTTC
NA,NA,13,TRBV10-3,TRBJ1-2,CAINGQTNYGYTF,TGTGCCATCAACGGACAGACCAACTATGGCTACACCTTC
NA,NA,14,TRBV5-4,TRBJ1-2,CASSSPGRYYGYTF,TGTGCCAGCAGCTCACCAGGCCGATACTATGGCTACACCTTC
NA,NA,12,TRBV19,TRBJ1-5,CASSLGVQPQHF,TGTGCCAGTAGTTTGGGCGTTCAGCCCCAGCATTTT
NA,NA,16,TRBV15,TRBJ2-2,CATSRPGQPNTGELFF,TGTGCCACCAGCAGACCCGGACAGCCGAACACCGGGGAGCTGTTTTTT
NA,NA,13,TRBV7-6,TRBJ2-5,CASSSPPRQTQYF,TGTGCCAGCAGCTCCCCTCCTCGTCAGACCCAGTACTTC
NA,NA,18,TRBV9,TRBJ2-6,CASSVAIAGRRGANVLTF,TGTGCCAGCAGCGTAGCTATTGCAGGGAGGAGAGGGGCCAACGTCCTGACTTTC
once,NA,15,TRBV13,TRBJ2-3,CASSLRTGFPDTQYF,TGTGCCAGCAGCTTAAGAACAGGGTTCCCAGATACGCAGTATTTT
NA,NA,14,TRBV13,TRBJ1-2,CASSLGTGEYGYTF,TGTGCCAGCAGCTTAGGGACAGGAGAATATGGCTACACCTTC
NA,TRBD2,16,TRBV27,TRBJ2-5,CASSALAGGVGETQYF,TGTGCCAGCAGTGCACTAGCGGGAGGAGTCGGCGAGACCCAGTACTTC
many,NA,15,TRBV6-6,TRBJ1-6,CASSYRGAYNSPLHF,TGTGCCAGCAGTTACCGGGGGGCTTATAATTCACCCCTCCACTTT
once,TRBD1,14,TRBV5-6,TRBJ1-2,CASSLTGTGSIHTF,TGTGCCAGCAGCTTGACCGGGACAGGGAGCATTCACACCTTC
NA,NA,15,TRBV5-4,TRBJ1-4,CASSLGSGAGEKLFF,TGTGCCAGCAGCCTGGGTTCTGGGGCGGGGGAAAAACTGTTTTTT
NA,NA,12,TRBV28,TRBJ1-2,CASSKEARGYTF,TGTGCCAGCAGCAAAGAAGCGCGCGGCTACACCTTC
once,NA,16,TRBV6-5,TRBJ2-7,CASSYSSQTLTYEQYF,TGTGCCAGCAGTTACTCGAGCCAGACACTCACCTATGAGCAGTACTTC
NA,TRBD1,13,TRBV30,TRBJ2-7,CAWSEGQSYEQYF,TGTGCCTGGAGTGAGGGACAGTCCTACGAGCAGTACTTC
NA,NA,13,TRBV5-1,TRBJ1-2,CASSLATNYGYTF,TGCGCCAGCAGCCTGGCTACTAACTATGGCTACACCTTC
NA,TRBD2,17,TRBV10-3,TRBJ2-3,CAISEMEAGRSTDTQYF,TGTGCCATCAGTGAGATGGAAGCGGGGAGGAGCACAGATACGCAGTATTTT
NA,TRBD2,14,TRBV27,TRBJ2-4,CASSLGGGVDIQYF,TGTGCCAGCAGTTTAGGGGGGGGTGTGGACATTCAGTACTTC
NA,TRBD2,13,TRBV4-1,TRBJ2-3,CASSGRAGDTQYF,TGCGCCAGCAGCGGGAGGGCGGGGGATACGCAGTATTTT
few,TRBD2,13,TRBV2,TRBJ2-1,CASEGLAGVEQFF,TGTGCCAGTGAAGGACTAGCGGGGGTTGAGCAGTTCTTC
NA,NA,17,TRBV5-1,TRBJ2-3,CASSQLPGLSMTDTQYF,TGCGCCAGCAGCCAACTACCGGGACTTAGCATGACAGATACGCAGTATTTT
NA,NA,17,TRBV15,TRBJ2-7,CATSRGGNRDTSYEQYF,TGTGCCACCAGCAGAGGAGGGAACCGGGACACGTCCTACGAGCAGTACTTC
NA,NA,16,TRBV4-3,TRBJ1-6,CASSQAASSYNSPLHF,TGCGCCAGCAGCCAAGCAGCGAGCTCCTATAATTCACCCCTCCACTTT
few,NA,15,TRBV6-5,TRBJ2-7,CASSYVTGKSYEQYF,TGTGCCAGCAGTTACGTAACAGGAAAATCCTACGAGCAGTACTTC
few,NA,16,TRBV4-1,TRBJ2-1,CASSQDAGSSYNEQFF,TGCGCCAGCAGCCAAGATGCTGGGAGCTCCTACAATGAGCAGTTCTTC
few,NA,13,TRBV11-2,TRBJ2-5,CASSSLIPGVQYF,TGTGCCAGCAGCTCCCTCATACCAGGGGTCCAGTACTTC
NA,TRBD2,14,TRBV18,TRBJ2-1,CASSRLAGGDEQFF,TGTGCCAGCTCACGACTAGCGGGAGGGGATGAGCAGTTCTTC
NA,TRBD2,13,TRBV7-9,TRBJ2-7,CASSLGGGNEQYF,TGTGCCAGCAGCTTAGGGGGGGGAAACGAGCAGTACTTC
NA,TRBD2,14,TRBV6-1,TRBJ2-3,CASTYSGGGDMQYF,TGTGCCAGCACCTATAGCGGGGGGGGTGATATGCAGTATTTT
once,NA,15,TRBV5-4,TRBJ2-1,CASSSRTEPYNEQFF,TGTGCCAGCAGCTCTCGGACAGAACCTTACAATGAGCAGTTCTTC
NA,NA,14,TRBV18,TRBJ2-3,CASSPRGGTDTQYF,TGTGCCAGCTCACCACGGGGGGGCACAGATACGCAGTATTTT
once,TRBD1,15,TRBV15,TRBJ2-3,CATTDLGQGADTQYF,TGTGCCACCACCGATTTGGGACAGGGTGCAGATACGCAGTATTTT
few,NA,14,TRBV19,TRBJ1-5,CASSILGGDQPQHF,TGTGCCAGTAGTATATTGGGTGGAGATCAGCCCCAGCATTTT